The 25 T cell receptor beta chains given below trace back to one sample, sequenced in a study of multiple sclerosis patients with progressive multifocal leukoencephalopathy. Clones were sequenced by immunoSEQ multiplex PCR, and TCRdb holds only the in-frame ones, with some missing. Found here are tens of thousands of clones, roughly 89% of them singletons; the top ten hold 1.5%. Stated time point: roughly 6 months of natalizumab therapy. Here the sequenced sample was PBMCs, taken from a patient treated with natalizumab. These receptors came from a human donor with multiple sclerosis.

V gene TRBV28 combines with J gene TRBJ2-4, with D possibly matching TRBD2 (6 bases). V was shortened by 4 bases and J by 6 bases, with 13 bases between the two germline ends. The germline V gene encodes CDR1 MDHEN and CDR2 SYDVKM. The CDR3 has 14 amino acids. The CDR3 DNA reads as TGTGCCAGCAGTTCGGCGGGGTTCCCAAACATTCAGTACTTC. Translated: CASSSAGFPNIQYF. The full variable domain, in which reference TRBV28 and TRBJ2-4 provide the parts outside the CDR3, is DVKVTQSSRYLVKRTGEKVFLECVQDMDHENMFWYRQDPGLGLRLIYFSYDVKMKEKGDIPEGYSVSREKKERFSLILESASTNQTSMYLCASSSAGFPNIQYFGAGTRLSVL.

The chain uses TRBV7-9 and TRBJ2-1; D call uncertain. The ends were cut back, 1 base at V and 3 bases at J, with 19 bases in the middle. CDR1 is SEHNR and CDR2 is FQNEAQ in the germline V gene (reference sequence). There are 18 residues in the CDR3. CDR3 loop: CASSLVPPVGWDYNEQFF. Written as DNA, the CDR3 is TGTGCCAGCAGCTTAGTCCCCCCCGTGGGGTGGGACTACAATGAGCAGTTCTTC.

V gene TRBV27 combines with J gene TRBJ2-3, with 9 bases matching TRBD2. The ends lost 7 bases at V and 4 bases at J; junction bases unmatched: 9. The germline V gene encodes CDR1 MNHEY and CDR2 SMNVEV (reference sequence). CDR3 length equals 15 residues. DNA for the CDR3: TGTGCCAGCAAATCCAGCGGGAGGCTCTCAGATACGCAGTATTTT. Translating gives CASKSSGRLSDTQYF.

V and J are TRBV15 and TRBJ2-7; D may be TRBD1 (5 bases). Trimming took 4 bases from V and 5 from J, leaving 24 bases between them. The germline V gene encodes CDR1 LNHNV and CDR2 YYDKDF (reference sequence). The CDR3 runs to 17 residues. CDR3 sequence: CATSIGLIGATAHEQYF. The CDR3 DNA reads TGTGCCACCAGCATCGGATTGATAGGGGCGACTGCCCACGAGCAGTACTTC.

This rearrangement joins TRBV28 to TRBJ1-1; weak D call: TRBD1 (5 bases). CDR1 MDHEN and CDR2 SYDVKM come from the germline V gene. Trimming took off 2 bases at V and 4 bases at J, with 11 bases between the two ends. The CDR3 extends over 14 amino acids. The CDR3 is CASSLGGEGTEAFF. DNA for the CDR3: TGTGCCAGCAGTTTAGGAGGGGAGGGCACTGAAGCTTTCTTT.

This clone appeared once. The rearrangement uses TRBV2 and TRBJ2-3; D call uncertain. V dropped 2 bases and J dropped 1 base, with 10 bases sitting between them. The V gene's germline CDR1 is SNHLY and CDR2 FYNNEI. This CDR3 has 15 residues. CDR3 amino acids: CASSELGVRTDTQYF. CDR3 bases: TGTGCCAGCAGTGAATTGGGTGTCCGCACAGATACGCAGTATTTT.

V usage is TRBV20-1 and J usage is TRBJ2-5; D gene uncertain. V lost 0 bases to trimming and J lost 5 bases, with 4 bases between them. The CDR3 sequence is 11 residues long. The V gene's germline CDR1 is DFQATT and CDR2 SNEGSKA (reference sequence). CDR3 nucleotides: TGCAGTGCTAGAGATATCGAGACCCAGTACTTC. This encodes CSARDIETQYF.

This rearrangement joins TRBV27 to TRBJ1-1; D unresolved. The CDR3 is made up of 15 amino acids. Deletions cut 3 bases from V and 2 bases from J, with 13 bases between. Germline-derived CDR1 and CDR2 are MNHEY and SMNVEV (reference sequence). CDR3 nucleotide sequence: TGTGCCAGCAGTTTTAGGCCCGGACTAAACACTGAAGCTTTCTTT. This gives the protein CASSFRPGLNTEAFF.

Of note for this clone: Other DNA sequences from this sample encode an identical CDR3 as well. The rearrangement links TRBV28 to TRBJ2-4, with D possibly TRBD1 on 5 matching bases. The germline V and J ends were trimmed by 4 bases and 5 bases, with 9 bases remaining between them. Germline V gives CDR1 MDHEN, CDR2 SYDVKM. CDR3 length: 13 residues. Here the CDR3 reads CASSWQGENIQYF. The DNA of the CDR3 is TGTGCCAGCAGTTGGCAGGGCGAAAACATTCAGTACTTC.

The V call is TRBV6-5, the J call TRBJ1-2; 11 bases fit TRBD1. Germline trimming cut 2 bases from V and 4 bases from J; bases unmatched to any gene: 6. The CDR3 sequence is 16 residues long. Per germline, CDR1 MNHEY and CDR2 SVGAGI. The CDR3 spells CASSYLRTGGPYGYTF. The CDR3 coding sequence is TGTGCCAGCAGTTACCTCCGGACAGGGGGCCCCTATGGCTACACCTTC.

The chain employs TRBV2 and TRBJ1-5, with D perhaps matching TRBD1 (5 bases). In germline, CDR1 is SNHLY, CDR2 FYNNEI. V dropped 5 bases and J dropped 0 bases, with 8 bases sitting between them. The CDR3 length is 14 residues. CDR3 sequence: CASSRDFSNQPQHF. The CDR3 DNA reads as TGTGCCAGCAGTCGGGACTTTAGCAATCAGCCCCAGCATTTT.

The V and J genes are TRBV14 and TRBJ2-1, with D uncertain. Trimming took off 1 base at V and 4 bases at J, with 11 bases between the two ends. The germline V gene has CDR1 SGHDN and CDR2 FVKESK. This CDR3 has 15 amino acids. The CDR3 DNA reads TGTGCCAGCAGCCAAGTTGGTGGGCCTTACAATGAGCAGTTCTTC. Its translation is CASSQVGGPYNEQFF. The variable domain in full, with the rest retrieved from reference TRBV14 and TRBJ2-1, is EAGVTQFPSHSVIEKGQTVTLRCDPISGHDNLYWYRRVMGKEIKFLLHFVKESKQDESGMPNNRFLAERTGGTYSTLKVQPAELEDSGVYFCASSQVGGPYNEQFFGPGTRLTVL.

This chain uses TRBV27 with TRBJ2-4; the D call may be TRBD1 or TRBD2 (5 bases each). Deletions cut 8 bases from V and 1 base from J, with 18 bases between. Germline V lookup: CDR1 MNHEY, CDR2 SMNVEV (reference sequence). The CDR3 loop spans 16 amino acids. The CDR3 spells CASYGTTLGAKNIQYF. The CDR3, as DNA: TGTGCCAGCTACGGGACCACACTCGGGGCCAAAAACATTCAGTACTTC.

The chain uses TRBV6-6 and TRBJ2-2, with no clear D. Trimming took off 5 bases at V and 3 bases at J, with 16 bases between the two ends. CDR1 and CDR2 from the germline V gene are MNHNY and SVGAGI (reference sequence). The CDR3 runs to 16 residues. The CDR3 DNA is TGTGCCAGCAGTAACCCCGGTAGTAGCTACACCGGGGAGCTGTTTTTT. Its translation: CASSNPGSSYTGELFF.

In DNA form, the CDR3 reads TGCGCCAGCAGTGATAGGAACACCGGGGAGCTGTTTTTT. Its translation: CASSDRNTGELFF. This chain connects TRBV10-2 to TRBJ2-2; unclear D gene. Germline loops: CDR1 WSHSY, CDR2 SAAADI. The CDR3 sequence is 13 residues long. Trimming took off 3 bases at V and 1 base at J, with 3 bases between the two ends.

The rearrangement links TRBV7-8 to TRBJ2-6, with D possibly matching TRBD1 (5 bases). CDR3 length: 15 residues. Trimming took off 4 bases at V and 4 bases at J, with 11 bases between the two ends. CDR1 and CDR2 (germline): SGHVS, FQNEAQ. CDR3 sequence: CASSSPGSGANVLTF. CDR3 DNA sequence: TGTGCCAGCAGCTCCCCAGGGTCAGGGGCCAACGTCCTGACTTTC.

As concerns this clone: At one boundary the junction diverges from the germline segment, which might be a read error. V and J are TRBV6-5 and TRBJ1-1; TRBD1 matches 9 bases. The V gene's germline CDR1 is MNHEY and CDR2 SVGAGI. There are 14 residues in the CDR3. CDR3 bases: TGTGCCAGCAGGGGGACAGGGCGATACACTGAAGCTCTCTTT. It encodes CASRGTGRYTEALF.

The rearrangement uses TRBV27 and TRBJ2-7; 7 positions match TRBD1. The CDR3 runs to 15 residues. Germline V gene sequence: CDR1 MNHEY, CDR2 SMNVEV (reference sequence). V gave up 6 bases and J gave up 1 base; unmatched junction bases: 9. The CDR3 nucleotides read TGTGCCAGCAGAGGCAGACAGGGATTGTCCTACGAGCAGTACTTC. This translates into CASRGRQGLSYEQYF.

The J gene is TRBJ2-2, the V gene TRBV4-2, with 9 bases that match TRBD1. Germline trimming cut 2 bases from V and 6 bases from J; bases unmatched to any gene: 7. Germline CDR1 and CDR2: LGHNA and YNFKEQ. This CDR3 has 16 residues. CDR3 sequence: CASSQQDRGGPGELFF. CDR3 DNA: TGTGCCAGCAGCCAACAGGACAGGGGAGGCCCCGGGGAGCTGTTTTTT.

This chain uses TRBV6-1 with TRBJ1-1; D gene unclear. The ends were cut back, 9 bases at V and 0 bases at J, with 8 bases in the middle. The germline V gene encodes CDR1 MNHNS and CDR2 SASEGT. The CDR3 runs 12 residues. The CDR3 nucleotides are TGTGCCAGTTATCGGGTGAACACTGAAGCTTTCTTT. It encodes CASYRVNTEAFF.

V and J are TRBV5-6 and TRBJ1-3, with no clear D. Trimming cost V 0 bases and J 4 bases, with 8 bases left between them. The CDR3 is 14 amino acids. Germline V lookup: CDR1 SGHDT, CDR2 YYEEEE. The CDR3 is CASSLGDAGNTIYF. CDR3 bases: TGTGCCAGCAGCTTGGGCGACGCAGGAAACACCATATATTTT.

Note on this clone: The same CDR3 arises from other DNA sequences in this sample as well. The chain joins TRBV7-2 to TRBJ2-7, with 11 positions matching TRBD1. CDR1 and CDR2 from the germline V gene are SGHTA and FQGNSA. The CDR3 has 15 residues. V dropped 2 bases and J dropped 7; count of bases not matched to a gene: 7. In DNA form, the CDR3 reads TGTGCCAGCAGCTTACAGGACAGGGGGCGTGGGGAGCAGTACTTC. It codes for CASSLQDRGRGEQYF.

The chain uses TRBV7-2 and TRBJ2-1; 10 positions agree with TRBD2. This CDR3 spans 16 amino acids. Per germline, CDR1 SGHTA and CDR2 FQGNSA. Trimming at V came to 5 bases and at J to 0 bases, leaving 4 bases not matched to a gene. CDR3: CASSPSGGNSYNEQFF. In nucleotides, the CDR3 is TGTGCCAGCAGCCCTAGCGGGGGAAACTCCTACAATGAGCAGTTCTTC.

The V and J genes are TRBV5-1 and TRBJ2-7; D gene ambiguous. The ends were cut back, 0 bases at V and 0 bases at J, with 10 bases in the middle. The CDR3 length is 15 residues. The germline CDR1 and CDR2 sequences are SGHRS and YFSETQ. This chain's CDR3 is CASSLAGRSSYEQYF. DNA for the CDR3: TGCGCCAGCAGCTTGGCTGGTCGAAGCTCCTACGAGCAGTACTTC.

V is TRBV6-6 and J is TRBJ2-3; 11 bases are a match to TRBD1. CDR3 length equals 15 residues. V was clipped by 5 bases and J by 5 bases; unmatched bases: 6. Germline CDR1 reads MNHNY; CDR2 reads SVGAGI (reference sequence). CDR3 in DNA: TGTGCCAGCAGTCAATGGGGGACAGGGGGAGATACGCAGTATTTT. Amino acids: CASSQWGTGGDTQYF.